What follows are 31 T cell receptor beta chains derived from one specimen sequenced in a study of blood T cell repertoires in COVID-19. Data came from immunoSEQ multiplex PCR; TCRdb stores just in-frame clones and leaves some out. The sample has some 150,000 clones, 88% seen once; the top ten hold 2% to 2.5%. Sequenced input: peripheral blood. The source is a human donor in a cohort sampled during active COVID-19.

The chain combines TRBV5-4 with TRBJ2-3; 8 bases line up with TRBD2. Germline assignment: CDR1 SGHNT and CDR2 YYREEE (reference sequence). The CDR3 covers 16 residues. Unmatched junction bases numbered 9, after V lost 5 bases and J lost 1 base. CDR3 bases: TGTGCCAGCAGACGGAGTAGCGGGGTGCGCACAGATACGCAGTATTTT. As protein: CASRRSSGVRTDTQYF.

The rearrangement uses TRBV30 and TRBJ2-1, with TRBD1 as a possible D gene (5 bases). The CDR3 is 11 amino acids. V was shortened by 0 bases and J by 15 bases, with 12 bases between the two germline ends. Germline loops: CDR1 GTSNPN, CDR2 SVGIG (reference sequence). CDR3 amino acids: CAWSVGQGRFF. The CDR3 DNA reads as TGTGCCTGGAGTGTGGGGCAGGGTCGGTTCTTC.

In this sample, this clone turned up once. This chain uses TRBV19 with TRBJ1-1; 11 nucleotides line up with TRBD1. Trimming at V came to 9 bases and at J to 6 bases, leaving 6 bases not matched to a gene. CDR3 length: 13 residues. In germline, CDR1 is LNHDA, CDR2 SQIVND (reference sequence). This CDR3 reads CASQDRGRAEAFF. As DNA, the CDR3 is TGTGCCAGCCAGGACAGGGGGCGGGCTGAAGCTTTCTTT.

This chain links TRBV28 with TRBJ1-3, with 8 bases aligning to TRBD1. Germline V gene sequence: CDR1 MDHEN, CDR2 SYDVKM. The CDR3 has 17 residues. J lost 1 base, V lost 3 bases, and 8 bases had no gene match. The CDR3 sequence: CASSFPGGGESGNTIYF. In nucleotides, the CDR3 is TGTGCCAGCAGTTTTCCAGGGGGCGGAGAGTCTGGAAACACCATATATTTT.

The CDR3 loop reads CASSYQTSGVVSDTQYF. For the CDR3, the DNA is TGTGCCAGCAGCTACCAGACTAGCGGGGTTGTATCAGATACGCAGTATTTT. The V call is TRBV13, the J call TRBJ2-3, with TRBD2 matching over 11 bases. Trimming cost V 4 bases and J 4 bases; bases outside gene matches: 10. The CDR3 has 17 amino acids. Germline V gene lookup returns CDR1 PRHDT and CDR2 FYEKMQ (reference sequence). Using reference TRBV13 and TRBJ2-3 for the parts outside the CDR3, the full variable domain is AAGVIQSPRHLIKEKRETATLKCYPIPRHDTVYWYQQGPGQDPQFLISFYEKMQSDKGSIPDRFSAQQFSDYHSELNMSSLELGDSALYFCASSYQTSGVVSDTQYFGPGTRLTVL.

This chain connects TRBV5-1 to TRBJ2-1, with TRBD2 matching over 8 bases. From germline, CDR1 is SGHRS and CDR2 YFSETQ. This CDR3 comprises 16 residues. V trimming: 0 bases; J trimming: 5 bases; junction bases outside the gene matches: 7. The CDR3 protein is CASSLAGAGVNNEQFF. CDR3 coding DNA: TGCGCCAGCAGCTTGGCCGGAGCGGGAGTAAACAATGAGCAGTTCTTC.

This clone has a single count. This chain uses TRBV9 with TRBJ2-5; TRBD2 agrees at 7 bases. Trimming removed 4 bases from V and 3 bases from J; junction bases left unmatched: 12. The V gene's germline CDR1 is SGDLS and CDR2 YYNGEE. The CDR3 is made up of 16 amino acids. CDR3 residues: CASSPRTSHIKETQYF. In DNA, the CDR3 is TGTGCCAGCAGCCCCCGGACTAGTCATATAAAAGAGACCCAGTACTTC.

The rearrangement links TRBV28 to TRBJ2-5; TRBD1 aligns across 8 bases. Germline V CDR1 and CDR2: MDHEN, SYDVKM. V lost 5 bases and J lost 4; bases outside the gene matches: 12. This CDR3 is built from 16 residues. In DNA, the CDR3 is TGTGCCAGCAGTCCCCTGGGGCCCACAGGGGGAGAGACCCAGTACTTC. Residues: CASSPLGPTGGETQYF.

The CDR3 DNA reads as TGCGCCAGCAGCTTGGGCCAGGCTCCCACAGATACGCAGTATTTT. Protein product: CASSLGQAPTDTQYF. The V gene is TRBV5-1, the J gene TRBJ2-3; D call uncertain. V shed 0 bases and J shed 2 bases, with 10 bases lying between them. The CDR3 is 15 residues long. Per the germline V gene, CDR1 is SGHRS and CDR2 is YFSETQ.

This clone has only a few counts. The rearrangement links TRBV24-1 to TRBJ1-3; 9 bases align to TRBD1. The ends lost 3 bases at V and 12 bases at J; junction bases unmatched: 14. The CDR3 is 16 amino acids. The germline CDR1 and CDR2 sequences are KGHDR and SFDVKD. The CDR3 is CATSDHGDRDWKHIYF. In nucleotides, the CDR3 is TGTGCCACCAGTGATCACGGGGACAGGGACTGGAAACACATATATTTT.

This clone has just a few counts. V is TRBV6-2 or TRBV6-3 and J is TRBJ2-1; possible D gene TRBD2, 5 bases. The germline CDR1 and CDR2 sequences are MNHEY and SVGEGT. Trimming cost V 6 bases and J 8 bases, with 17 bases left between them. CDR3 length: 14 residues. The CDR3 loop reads CASSRLPGSDEQFF. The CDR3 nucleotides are TGTGCCAGCAGCAGACTCCCGGGGTCGGATGAGCAGTTCTTC.

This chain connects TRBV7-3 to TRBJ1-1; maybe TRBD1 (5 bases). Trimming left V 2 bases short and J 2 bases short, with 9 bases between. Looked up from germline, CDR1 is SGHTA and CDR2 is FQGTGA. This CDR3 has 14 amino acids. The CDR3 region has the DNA TGTGCCAGCAGCTTATGGGGCGAAAACACTGAAGCTTTCTTT. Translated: CASSLWGENTEAFF.

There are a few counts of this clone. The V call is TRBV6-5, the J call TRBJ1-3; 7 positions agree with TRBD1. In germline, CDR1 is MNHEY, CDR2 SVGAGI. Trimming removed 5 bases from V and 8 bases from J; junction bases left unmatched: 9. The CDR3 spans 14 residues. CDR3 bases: TGTGCCAGCAGTACGGGACAGTCGTGGGACACCATATATTTT. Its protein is CASSTGQSWDTIYF.

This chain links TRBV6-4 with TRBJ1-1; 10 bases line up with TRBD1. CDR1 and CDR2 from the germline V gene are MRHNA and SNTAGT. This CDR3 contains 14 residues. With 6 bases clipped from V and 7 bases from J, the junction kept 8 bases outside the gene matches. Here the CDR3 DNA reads TGTGCCAGCAGCCTAGACAGGGGGCGGAGTGAAGCTTTCTTT. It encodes CASSLDRGRSEAFF.

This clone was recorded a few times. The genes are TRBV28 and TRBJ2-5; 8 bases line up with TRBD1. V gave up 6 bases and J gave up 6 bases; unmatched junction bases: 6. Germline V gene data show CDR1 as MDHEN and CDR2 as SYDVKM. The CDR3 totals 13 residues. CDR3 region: CASRPGTGKTQYF. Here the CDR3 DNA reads TGTGCCAGCAGGCCTGGGACAGGCAAGACCCAGTACTTC.

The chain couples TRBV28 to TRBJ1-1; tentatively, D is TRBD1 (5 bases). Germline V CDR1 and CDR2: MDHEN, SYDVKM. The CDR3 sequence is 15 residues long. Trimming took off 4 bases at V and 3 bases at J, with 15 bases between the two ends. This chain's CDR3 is CASSSSWGVHTEAFF. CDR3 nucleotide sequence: TGTGCCAGCAGTTCCTCGTGGGGCGTCCACACTGAAGCTTTCTTT.

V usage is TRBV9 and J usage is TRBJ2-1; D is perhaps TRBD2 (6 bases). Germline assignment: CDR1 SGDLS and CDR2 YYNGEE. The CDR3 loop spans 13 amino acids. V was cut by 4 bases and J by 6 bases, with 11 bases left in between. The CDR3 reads CASSRPTSNEQFF. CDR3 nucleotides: TGTGCCAGCAGCCGACCGACTAGCAATGAGCAGTTCTTC. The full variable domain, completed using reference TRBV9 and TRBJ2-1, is DSGVTQTPKHLITATGQRVTLRCSPRSGDLSVYWYQQSLDQGLQFLIQYYNGEERAKGNILERFSAQQFPDLHSELNLSSLELGDSALYFCASSRPTSNEQFFGPGTRLTVL.

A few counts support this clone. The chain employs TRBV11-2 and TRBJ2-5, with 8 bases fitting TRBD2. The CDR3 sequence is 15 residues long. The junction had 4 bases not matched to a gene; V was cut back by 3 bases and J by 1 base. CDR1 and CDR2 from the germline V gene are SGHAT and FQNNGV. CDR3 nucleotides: TGTGCCAGCAGCTTTAGCGGGGAACGCCAAGAGACCCAGTACTTC. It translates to CASSFSGERQETQYF.

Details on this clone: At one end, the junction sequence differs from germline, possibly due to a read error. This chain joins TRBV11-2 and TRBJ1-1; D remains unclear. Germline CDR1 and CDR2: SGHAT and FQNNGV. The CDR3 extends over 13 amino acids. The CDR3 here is CASSLGANSEAFF. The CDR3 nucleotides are TGTGCCAGCAGCTTAGGAGCTAACAGTGAAGCTTTCTTT.

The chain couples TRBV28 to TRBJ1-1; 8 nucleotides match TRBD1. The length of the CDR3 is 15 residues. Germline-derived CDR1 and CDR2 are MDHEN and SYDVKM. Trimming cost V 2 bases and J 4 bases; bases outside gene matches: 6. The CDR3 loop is CASSLLPQGATEAFF. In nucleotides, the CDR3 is TGTGCCAGCAGTTTACTGCCCCAGGGGGCCACTGAAGCTTTCTTT.

This CDR3 reads CASSFSGDYEQYF. DNA for the CDR3: TGTGCCAGCAGTTTCTCGGGGGACTACGAGCAGTACTTC. The chain carries TRBV28 and TRBJ2-7, with a weak D call TRBD2 (6 bases). Trimming removed 3 bases at V and 3 bases at J, with 9 bases between. Germline CDR1 reads MDHEN; CDR2 reads SYDVKM. The CDR3 is 13 amino acids.

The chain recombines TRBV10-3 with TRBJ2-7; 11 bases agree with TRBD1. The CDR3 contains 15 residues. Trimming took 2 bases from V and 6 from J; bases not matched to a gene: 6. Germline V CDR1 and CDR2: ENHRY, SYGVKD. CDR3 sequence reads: CAISERDRGGGEQYF. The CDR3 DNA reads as TGTGCCATCAGTGAGCGGGACAGGGGGGGTGGCGAGCAGTACTTC.

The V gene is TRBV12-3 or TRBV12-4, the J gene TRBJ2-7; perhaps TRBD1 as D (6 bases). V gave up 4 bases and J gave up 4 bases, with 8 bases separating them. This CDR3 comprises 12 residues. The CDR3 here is CASSYGQYEQYF. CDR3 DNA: TGTGCCAGCAGTTACGGACAGTACGAGCAGTACTTC.

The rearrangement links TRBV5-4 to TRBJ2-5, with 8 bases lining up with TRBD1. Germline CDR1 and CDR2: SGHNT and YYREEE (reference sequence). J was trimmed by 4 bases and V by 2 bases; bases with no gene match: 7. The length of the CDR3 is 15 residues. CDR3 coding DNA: TGTGCCAGCAGCTTACCAGGGGGCAGGGGAGAGACCCAGTACTTC. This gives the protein CASSLPGGRGETQYF.

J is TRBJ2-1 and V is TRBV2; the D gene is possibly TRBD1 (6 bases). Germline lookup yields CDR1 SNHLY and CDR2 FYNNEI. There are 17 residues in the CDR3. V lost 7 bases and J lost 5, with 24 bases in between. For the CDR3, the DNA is TGTGCCAGCACTAGAAACGTCCGGACAGTCCAGGACAATGAGCAGTTCTTC. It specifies CASTRNVRTVQDNEQFF. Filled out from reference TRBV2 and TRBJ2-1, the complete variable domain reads EPEVTQTPSHQVTQMGQEVILRCVPISNHLYFYWYRQILGQKVEFLVSFYNNEISEKSEIFDDQFSVERPDGSNFTLKIRSTKLEDSAMYFCASTRNVRTVQDNEQFFGPGTRLTVL.

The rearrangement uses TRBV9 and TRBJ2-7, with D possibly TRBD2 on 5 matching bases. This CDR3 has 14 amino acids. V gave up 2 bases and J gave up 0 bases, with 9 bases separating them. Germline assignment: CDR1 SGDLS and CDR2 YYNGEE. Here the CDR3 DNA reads TGTGCCAGCAGCGTCCAAACTAGCTCCTACGAGCAGTACTTC. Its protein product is CASSVQTSSYEQYF.

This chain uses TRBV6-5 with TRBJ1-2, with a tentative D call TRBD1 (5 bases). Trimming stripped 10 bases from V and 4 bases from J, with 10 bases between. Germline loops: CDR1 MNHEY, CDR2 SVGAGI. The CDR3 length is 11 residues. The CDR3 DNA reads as TGTGCCACGGGGGGGTCCTATGGCTACACCTTC. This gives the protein CATGGSYGYTF.

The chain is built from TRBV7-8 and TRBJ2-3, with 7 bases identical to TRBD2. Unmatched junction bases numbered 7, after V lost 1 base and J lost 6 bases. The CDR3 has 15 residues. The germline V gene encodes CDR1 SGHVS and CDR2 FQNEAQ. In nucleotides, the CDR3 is TGTGCCAGCAGCTTAGGCGCCCAAGCGGGGGATACGCAGTATTTT. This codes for CASSLGAQAGDTQYF.

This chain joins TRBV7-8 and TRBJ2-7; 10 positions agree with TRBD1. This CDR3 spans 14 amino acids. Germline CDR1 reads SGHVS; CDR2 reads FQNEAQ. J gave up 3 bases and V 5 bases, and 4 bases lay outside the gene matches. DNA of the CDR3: TGTGCCAGCAGCCCCGGACAGGGGGTCTACGAGCAGTACTTC. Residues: CASSPGQGVYEQYF.

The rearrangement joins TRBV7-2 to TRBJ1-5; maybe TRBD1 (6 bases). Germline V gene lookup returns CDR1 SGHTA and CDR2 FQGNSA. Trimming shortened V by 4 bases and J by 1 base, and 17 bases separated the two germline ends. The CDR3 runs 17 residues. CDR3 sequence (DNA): TGTGCCAGCAGCTCCCGCGCAGGGGCTTACAGCAATCAGCCCCAGCATTTT. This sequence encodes CASSSRAGAYSNQPQHF. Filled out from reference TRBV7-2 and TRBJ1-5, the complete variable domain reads GAGVSQSPSNKVTEKGKDVELRCDPISGHTALYWYRQSLGQGLEFLIYFQGNSAPDKSGLPSDRFSAERTGGSVSTLTIQRTQQEDSAVYLCASSSRAGAYSNQPQHFGDGTRLSIL.

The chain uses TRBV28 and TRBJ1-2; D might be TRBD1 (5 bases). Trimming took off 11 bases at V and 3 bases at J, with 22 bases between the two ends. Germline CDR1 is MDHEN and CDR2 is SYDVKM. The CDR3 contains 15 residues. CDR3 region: CAAKSATAVDYGYTF. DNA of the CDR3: TGTGCCGCTAAGTCGGCGACAGCTGTGGACTATGGCTACACCTTC.